This is a list of T cell receptor beta chains from one sample in a study of beta chain features in type 1 diabetes. Clones were read by immunoSEQ multiplex PCR, and TCRdb kept only the in-frame ones, dropping some. The data hold about 340,000 clones, with 8% observed a single time. Sequencing was done on a sample of central memory CD4+ T cells from blood. The receptors originated from a woman aged 18-29 years in good health. Both conserved end residues are part of each CDR3. The D gene is left open where the match is weak. Some rows have no size entry. The others give once, few or many, or a class for an expanded clone.

CDR3aa: CASSLGLGADTQYF
CDR3nt: TGTGCCAGCAGCCTTGGACTGGGAGCAGATACGCAGTATTTT
j_gene: TRBJ2-3
abundance: few
d_gene: -
v_gene: TRBV7-3

CDR3aa: CASSPKDASYNEQFF
CDR3nt: TGTGCCAGCAGTCCGAAGGACGCCTCCTACAATGAGCAGTTCTTC
j_gene: TRBJ2-1
abundance: few
d_gene: -
v_gene: TRBV6-6

CDR3aa: CASSQVQGSYEQYF
CDR3nt: TGCGCCAGCAGCCAAGTGCAGGGCTCCTACGAGCAGTACTTC
j_gene: TRBJ2-7
abundance: few
d_gene: -
v_gene: TRBV4-3

CDR3aa: CASRSRQGYYKENAGTSAYNEQFF
CDR3nt: TGTGCCAGCAGGAGCCGACAGGGTTATTATAAAGAAAATGCCGGGACTAGCGCCTACAATGAGCAGTTCTTC
j_gene: TRBJ2-1
abundance: -
d_gene: TRBD2
v_gene: TRBV28

CDR3aa: CASSVVLVGEQFF
CDR3nt: TGTGCCAGCAGCGTAGTGCTAGTAGGTGAGCAGTTCTTC
j_gene: TRBJ2-1
abundance: few
d_gene: -
v_gene: TRBV9

CDR3aa: CASSVGVRFGDTQYF
CDR3nt: TGTGCCAGCAGCGTAGGGGTTCGGTTTGGAGATACGCAGTATTTT
j_gene: TRBJ2-3
abundance: many
d_gene: -
v_gene: TRBV9

CDR3aa: CASSLSTANTEAFF
CDR3nt: TGCGCCAGCAGCTTATCCACAGCGAACACTGAAGCTTTCTTT
j_gene: TRBJ1-1
abundance: -
d_gene: -
v_gene: TRBV5-1

CDR3aa: CASSYRSGTIGELFF
CDR3nt: TGTGCCAGCAGTTACAGGAGCGGGACGATCGGGGAGCTGTTTTTT
j_gene: TRBJ2-2
abundance: few
d_gene: TRBD2
v_gene: TRBV6-5

CDR3aa: CASSLTGQFNQPQHF
CDR3nt: TGTGCCAGCAGCTTAACGGGACAGTTCAATCAGCCCCAGCATTTT
j_gene: TRBJ1-5
abundance: -
d_gene: TRBD1
v_gene: TRBV7-9

CDR3aa: CASSPRVYNEQFF
CDR3nt: TGTGCCAGCAGCCCCAGGGTCTACAATGAGCAGTTCTTC
j_gene: TRBJ2-1
abundance: few
d_gene: -
v_gene: TRBV6-6

CDR3aa: CASSLDGLAGYNEQFF
CDR3nt: TGTGCCAGCAGCTTAGATGGACTAGCGGGATACAATGAGCAGTTCTTC
j_gene: TRBJ2-1
abundance: -
d_gene: TRBD2
v_gene: TRBV11-2

CDR3aa: CASSLGGPDTQYF
CDR3nt: TGTGCCAGCAGCTTGGGGGGTCCAGATACGCAGTATTTT
j_gene: TRBJ2-3
abundance: -
d_gene: -
v_gene: TRBV7-9

CDR3aa: CSVVSYSNHEQFF
CDR3nt: TGCAGCGTTGTATCCTACAGCAACCATGAGCAGTTCTTC
j_gene: TRBJ2-1
abundance: few
d_gene: -
v_gene: TRBV29-1

CDR3aa: CASSSYRDYKNIQYF
CDR3nt: TGTGCCAGCAGCTCATACCGGGACTACAAAAACATTCAGTACTTC
j_gene: TRBJ2-4
abundance: few
d_gene: TRBD2
v_gene: TRBV7-9

CDR3aa: CASSQGQGWREGLNEQFF
CDR3nt: TGTGCCAGCAGCCAAGGGCAGGGCTGGCGGGAGGGCCTGAATGAGCAGTTCTTC
j_gene: TRBJ2-1
abundance: many
d_gene: TRBD2
v_gene: TRBV14

CDR3aa: CASRLAGSYNEQFF
CDR3nt: TGTGCCAGCAGACTAGCGGGAAGCTACAATGAGCAGTTCTTC
j_gene: TRBJ2-1
abundance: few
d_gene: TRBD2
v_gene: TRBV2

CDR3aa: CASSSTTGSINQPQHF
CDR3nt: TGTGCCAGCAGCTCCACGACAGGTTCGATCAATCAGCCCCAGCATTTT
j_gene: TRBJ1-5
abundance: few
d_gene: -
v_gene: TRBV7-9

CDR3aa: CASSRLAVYEQYF
CDR3nt: TGTGCCAGCAGCAGACTAGCGGTCTACGAGCAGTACTTC
j_gene: TRBJ2-7
abundance: many
d_gene: TRBD2
v_gene: TRBV5-6

CDR3aa: CAINGATTGSTEAFF
CDR3nt: TGTGCCATCAACGGGGCCACAACAGGGTCCACTGAAGCTTTCTTT
j_gene: TRBJ1-1
abundance: few
d_gene: -
v_gene: TRBV28

CDR3aa: CASSYSGGVEDTQYF
CDR3nt: TGTGCCAGCAGTTACTCGGGGGGAGTTGAAGATACGCAGTATTTT
j_gene: TRBJ2-3
abundance: -
d_gene: -
v_gene: TRBV6-5

CDR3aa: CASSSRWSTEAFF
CDR3nt: TGTGCCAGCAGCTCCCGGTGGTCTACTGAAGCTTTCTTT
j_gene: TRBJ1-1
abundance: many
d_gene: -
v_gene: TRBV28

CDR3aa: CASSVGDRGRSAYEQYF
CDR3nt: TGTGCCAGCAGCGTAGGGGACAGGGGGCGAAGTGCTTACGAGCAGTACTTC
j_gene: TRBJ2-7
abundance: few
d_gene: TRBD1
v_gene: TRBV9

CDR3aa: CASSHGPEQYF
CDR3nt: TGTGCCAGCAGCCATGGCCCGGAGCAGTACTTC
j_gene: TRBJ2-7
abundance: many
d_gene: -
v_gene: TRBV14

CDR3aa: CASSQDQTEGGLNEKLFF
CDR3nt: TGCGCCAGCAGCCAAGATCAAACGGAAGGGGGCCTTAATGAAAAACTGTTTTTT
j_gene: TRBJ1-4
abundance: -
d_gene: TRBD1
v_gene: TRBV4-3

CDR3aa: CAITGDRDHTEAFF
CDR3nt: TGTGCCATCACGGGCGACAGGGACCACACTGAAGCTTTCTTT
j_gene: TRBJ1-1
abundance: -
d_gene: TRBD1
v_gene: TRBV10-3

CDR3aa: CASSQDAVPDYGYTF
CDR3nt: TGTGCCAGCAGCCAAGATGCGGTACCTGACTATGGCTACACCTTC
j_gene: TRBJ1-2
abundance: many
d_gene: -
v_gene: TRBV4-2

CDR3aa: CASSYSGAREPQHF
CDR3nt: TGTGCCAGCAGTTATTCCGGGGCCAGGGAGCCCCAGCATTTT
j_gene: TRBJ1-5
abundance: -
d_gene: -
v_gene: TRBV7-8

CDR3aa: CASSLWGEETQYF
CDR3nt: TGTGCCAGCAGTTTATGGGGGGAAGAGACCCAGTACTTC
j_gene: TRBJ2-5
abundance: few
d_gene: -
v_gene: TRBV28

CDR3aa: CASNLGRSGANVLTF
CDR3nt: TGTGCCAGTAATCTAGGGAGGTCTGGGGCCAACGTCCTGACTTTC
j_gene: TRBJ2-6
abundance: medium-sized
d_gene: -
v_gene: TRBV19

CDR3aa: CASSQGLGEGETQYF
CDR3nt: TGCGCCAGCAGCCAAGGCCTGGGAGAAGGAGAGACCCAGTACTTC
j_gene: TRBJ2-5
abundance: -
d_gene: -
v_gene: TRBV4-3

CDR3aa: CSTGRGLTDTQYF
CDR3nt: TGCAGCACCGGGAGGGGGCTAACAGATACGCAGTATTTT
j_gene: TRBJ2-3
abundance: many
d_gene: -
v_gene: TRBV29-1

CDR3aa: CSANANEQFF
CDR3nt: TGCAGTGCTAATGCCAATGAGCAGTTCTTC
j_gene: TRBJ2-1
abundance: few
d_gene: -
v_gene: TRBV20-1

CDR3aa: CASSLMGAGDTQYF
CDR3nt: TGTGCCAGCAGTTTAATGGGGGCGGGAGATACGCAGTATTTT
j_gene: TRBJ2-3
abundance: -
d_gene: -
v_gene: TRBV28

CDR3aa: CASSLYMSSSGRAGELFF
CDR3nt: TGTGCCAGCAGTTTATATATGTCGAGTAGCGGGAGGGCCGGGGAGCTGTTTTTT
j_gene: TRBJ2-2
abundance: once
d_gene: TRBD2
v_gene: TRBV27

CDR3aa: CASSQQTGIQETQYF
CDR3nt: TGCGCCAGCAGCCAGCAGACAGGAATCCAAGAGACCCAGTACTTC
j_gene: TRBJ2-5
abundance: -
d_gene: -
v_gene: TRBV4-1

CDR3aa: CAAQFSYEQYF
CDR3nt: TGTGCTGCGCAGTTCTCCTACGAGCAGTACTTC
j_gene: TRBJ2-7
abundance: few
d_gene: -
v_gene: TRBV6-1

CDR3aa: CASSIWTGSASNEKLFF
CDR3nt: TGTGCCAGCAGCATTTGGACAGGGTCAGCTTCTAATGAAAAACTGTTTTTT
j_gene: TRBJ1-4
abundance: -
d_gene: TRBD1
v_gene: TRBV28

CDR3aa: CASSLLTPSYEQYF
CDR3nt: TGTGCCAGCAGCCTCTTGACACCTTCCTACGAGCAGTACTTC
j_gene: TRBJ2-7
abundance: -
d_gene: -
v_gene: TRBV14

CDR3aa: CASSGTSRYEQYF
CDR3nt: TGTGCCAGCAGTGGGACTAGCAGGTACGAGCAGTACTTC
j_gene: TRBJ2-7
abundance: -
d_gene: TRBD2
v_gene: TRBV28

CDR3aa: CASSGGGNTEAFF
CDR3nt: TGTGCCAGCAGCGGGGGGGGTAACACTGAAGCTTTCTTT
j_gene: TRBJ1-1
abundance: few
d_gene: -
v_gene: TRBV4-2

CDR3aa: CASSLGGNSYNEQFF
CDR3nt: TGTGCCAGCAGCTTAGGAGGGAACTCCTACAATGAGCAGTTCTTC
j_gene: TRBJ2-1
abundance: many
d_gene: -
v_gene: TRBV7-2

CDR3aa: CASSRRDSAETQYF
CDR3nt: TGTGCCAGCAGCCGTAGGGACAGTGCAGAGACCCAGTACTTC
j_gene: TRBJ2-5
abundance: many
d_gene: TRBD1
v_gene: TRBV27

CDR3aa: CASSLAASTGELFF
CDR3nt: TGCGCCAGCAGCTTGGCCGCCTCTACCGGGGAGCTGTTTTTT
j_gene: TRBJ2-2
abundance: -
d_gene: -
v_gene: TRBV5-1

CDR3aa: CASSLKGHGNTGELFF
CDR3nt: TGCGCCAGCAGCTTGAAGGGACACGGCAACACCGGGGAGCTGTTTTTT
j_gene: TRBJ2-2
abundance: few
d_gene: -
v_gene: TRBV5-1

CDR3aa: CASSLSVQQAEQFF
CDR3nt: TGTGCCAGCAGCTTAAGTGTTCAACAGGCCGAGCAGTTCTTC
j_gene: TRBJ2-1
abundance: -
d_gene: -
v_gene: TRBV7-9

CDR3aa: CASSLFAFRLSNQPQHF
CDR3nt: TGTGCCAGCAGTTTATTCGCGTTCAGGCTAAGCAATCAGCCCCAGCATTTT
j_gene: TRBJ1-5
abundance: -
d_gene: -
v_gene: TRBV28

CDR3aa: CASSTSGSGTDTQYF
CDR3nt: TGTGCCAGCAGTACTAGCGGGAGCGGCACAGATACGCAGTATTTT
j_gene: TRBJ2-3
abundance: many
d_gene: TRBD2
v_gene: TRBV28

CDR3aa: CASRVGWAGELFF
CDR3nt: TGTGCCTCCCGCGTAGGGTGGGCCGGGGAGCTGTTTTTT
j_gene: TRBJ2-2
abundance: many
d_gene: -
v_gene: TRBV28

CDR3aa: CASSLAVEGEQFF
CDR3nt: TGTGCCAGCAGCTTGGCCGTTGAGGGTGAGCAGTTCTTC
j_gene: TRBJ2-1
abundance: few
d_gene: -
v_gene: TRBV5-4

CDR3aa: CASSIKREVVPTQYF
CDR3nt: TGCGCCAGCAGCATTAAGCGGGAGGTCGTCCCTACGCAGTATTTT
j_gene: TRBJ2-3
abundance: -
d_gene: TRBD2
v_gene: TRBV5-1